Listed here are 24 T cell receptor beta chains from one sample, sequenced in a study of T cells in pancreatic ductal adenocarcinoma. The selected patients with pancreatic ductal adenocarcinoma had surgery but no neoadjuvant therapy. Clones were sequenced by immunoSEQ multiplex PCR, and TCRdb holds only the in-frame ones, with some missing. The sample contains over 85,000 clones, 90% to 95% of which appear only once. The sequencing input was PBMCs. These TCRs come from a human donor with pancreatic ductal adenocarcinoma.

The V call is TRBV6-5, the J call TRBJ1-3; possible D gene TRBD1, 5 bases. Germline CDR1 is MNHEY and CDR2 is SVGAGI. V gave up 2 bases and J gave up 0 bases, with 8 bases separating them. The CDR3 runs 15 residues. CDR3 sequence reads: CASSYGAASGNTIYF. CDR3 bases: TGTGCCAGCAGTTACGGGGCAGCCTCTGGAAACACCATATATTTT.

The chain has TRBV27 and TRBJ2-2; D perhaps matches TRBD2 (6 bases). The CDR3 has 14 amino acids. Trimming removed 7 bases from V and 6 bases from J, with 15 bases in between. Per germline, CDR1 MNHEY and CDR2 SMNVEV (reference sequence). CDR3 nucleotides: TGTGCCAGCAATAGGAGGGCCCAATCCGGGGAGCTGTTTTTT. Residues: CASNRRAQSGELFF.

In DNA, the CDR3 is TGTGCCAGCAGTTACTCGGGCAGCGGGGCTTCCTACGAGCAGTACTTC. Amino acid sequence: CASSYSGSGASYEQYF. This chain connects TRBV6-5 to TRBJ2-7, with 7 bases matching TRBD2. From germline, CDR1 is MNHEY and CDR2 SVGAGI. There are 16 residues in the CDR3. J gave up 1 base and V 0 bases, and 6 bases lay outside the gene matches.

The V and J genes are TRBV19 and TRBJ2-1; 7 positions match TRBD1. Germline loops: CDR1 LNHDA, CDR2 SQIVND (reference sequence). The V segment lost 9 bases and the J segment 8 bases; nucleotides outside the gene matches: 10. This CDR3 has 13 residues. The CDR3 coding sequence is TGTGCCAGCACCCGACAGGGATCCGATGAGCAGTTCTTC. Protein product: CASTRQGSDEQFF.

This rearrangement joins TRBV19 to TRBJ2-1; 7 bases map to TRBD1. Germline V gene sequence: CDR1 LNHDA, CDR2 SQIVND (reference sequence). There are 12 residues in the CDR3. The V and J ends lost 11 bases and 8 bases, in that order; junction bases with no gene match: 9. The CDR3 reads CAPTKGAHEQFF. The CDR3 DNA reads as TGTGCCCCGACGAAGGGGGCCCATGAGCAGTTCTTC.

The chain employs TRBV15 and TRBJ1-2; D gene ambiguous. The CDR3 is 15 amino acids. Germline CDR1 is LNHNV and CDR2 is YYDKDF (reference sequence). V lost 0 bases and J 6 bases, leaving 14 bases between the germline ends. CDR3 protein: CATSRDGRGGDGYTF. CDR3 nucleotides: TGTGCCACCAGCAGAGATGGGCGGGGAGGCGATGGCTACACCTTC.

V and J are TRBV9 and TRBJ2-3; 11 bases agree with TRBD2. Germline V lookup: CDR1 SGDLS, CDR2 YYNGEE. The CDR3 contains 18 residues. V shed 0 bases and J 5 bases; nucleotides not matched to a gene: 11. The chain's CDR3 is CASSVASLLAGVEDTQYF. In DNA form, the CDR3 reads TGTGCCAGCAGCGTAGCCTCGCTACTAGCGGGAGTAGAAGATACGCAGTATTTT.

The CDR3 bases are TGTGCCAGCAGCCAGGACAGGGAGGGTGAGCAGTTCTTC. Its translation: CASSQDREGEQFF. The chain is built from TRBV2 and TRBJ2-1, with D perhaps TRBD1 (8 bases). The CDR3 extends over 13 amino acids. CDR1 is SNHLY, CDR2 FYNNEI, per germline. Trimming took off 6 bases at V and 9 bases at J, with 15 bases between the two ends.

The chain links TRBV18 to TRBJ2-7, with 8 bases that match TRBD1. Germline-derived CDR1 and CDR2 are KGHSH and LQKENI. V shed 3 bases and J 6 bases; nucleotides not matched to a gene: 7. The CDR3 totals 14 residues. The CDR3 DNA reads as TGTGCCAGCTCACCCGGGACAGGCAACAGCGAGCAGTACTTC. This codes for CASSPGTGNSEQYF.

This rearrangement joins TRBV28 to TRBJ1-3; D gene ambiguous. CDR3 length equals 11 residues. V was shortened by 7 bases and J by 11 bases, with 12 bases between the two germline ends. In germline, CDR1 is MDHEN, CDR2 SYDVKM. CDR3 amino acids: CASTTSEAIYF. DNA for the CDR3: TGTGCCAGCACCACGAGCGAGGCCATATATTTT.

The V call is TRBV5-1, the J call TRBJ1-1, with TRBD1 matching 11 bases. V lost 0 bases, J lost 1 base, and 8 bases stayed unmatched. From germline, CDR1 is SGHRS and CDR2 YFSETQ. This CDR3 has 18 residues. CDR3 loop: CASSLGFRTGGPNTEAFF. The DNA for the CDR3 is TGCGCCAGCAGCTTGGGCTTCCGGACAGGGGGCCCGAACACTGAAGCTTTCTTT.

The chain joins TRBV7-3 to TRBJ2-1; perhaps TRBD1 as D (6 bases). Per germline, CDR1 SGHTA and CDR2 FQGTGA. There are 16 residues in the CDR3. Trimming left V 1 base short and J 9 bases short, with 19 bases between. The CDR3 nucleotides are TGTGCCAGCAGCTTAAATTCCGGGACATCTTTCGGTGAGCAGTTCTTC. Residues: CASSLNSGTSFGEQFF.

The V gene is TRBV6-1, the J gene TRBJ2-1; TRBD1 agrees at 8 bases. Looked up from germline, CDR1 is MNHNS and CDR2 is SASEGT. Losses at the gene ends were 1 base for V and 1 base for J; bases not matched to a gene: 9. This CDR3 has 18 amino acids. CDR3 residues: CASSEVIRGLSSYNEQFF. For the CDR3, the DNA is TGTGCCAGCAGTGAAGTCATCAGGGGGCTCTCGTCCTACAATGAGCAGTTCTTC.

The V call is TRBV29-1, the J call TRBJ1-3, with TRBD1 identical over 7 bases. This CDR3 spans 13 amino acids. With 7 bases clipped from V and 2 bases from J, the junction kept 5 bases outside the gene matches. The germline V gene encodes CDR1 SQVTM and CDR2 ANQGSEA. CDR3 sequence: CSASGTAGNTIYF. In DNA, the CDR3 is TGCAGCGCCTCCGGGACAGCTGGAAACACCATATATTTT.

This CDR3 reads CASSSGVEAFF. For the CDR3, the DNA is TGTGCCAGCAGCTCAGGGGTAGAAGCTTTCTTT. V usage is TRBV5-6 and J usage is TRBJ1-1; tentatively, D is TRBD1 (6 bases). The CDR3 extends over 11 amino acids. V lost 3 bases to trimming and J lost 8 bases, with 8 bases between them. Germline CDR1 is SGHDT and CDR2 is YYEEEE. Variable domain in full (rest from reference TRBV5-6 and TRBJ1-1): DAGVTQSPTHLIKTRGQQVTLRCSPKSGHDTVSWYQQALGQGPQFIFQYYEEEERQRGNFPDRFSGHQFPNYSSELNVNALLLGDSALYLCASSSGVEAFFGQGTRLTVV.

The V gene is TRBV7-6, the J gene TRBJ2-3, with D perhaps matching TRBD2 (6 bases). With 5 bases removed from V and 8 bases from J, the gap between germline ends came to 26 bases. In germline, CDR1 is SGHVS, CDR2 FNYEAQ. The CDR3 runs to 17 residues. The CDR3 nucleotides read TGTGCCAGCAGCCAACCTCGTAGCGGCCTAGAGGGAAGTACGCAGTATTTT. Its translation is CASSQPRSGLEGSTQYF.

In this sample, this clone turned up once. DNA of the CDR3: TGTGCCAGCAGTTACTCGAAGGTGGGGAGGGGTGAAAAACTGTTTTTT. Protein product: CASSYSKVGRGEKLFF. This chain connects TRBV6-5 to TRBJ1-4; D might be TRBD1 (5 bases). Trimming left V 0 bases short and J 7 bases short, with 15 bases between. CDR3 length: 16 amino acids. CDR1 and CDR2 (germline): MNHEY, SVGAGI.

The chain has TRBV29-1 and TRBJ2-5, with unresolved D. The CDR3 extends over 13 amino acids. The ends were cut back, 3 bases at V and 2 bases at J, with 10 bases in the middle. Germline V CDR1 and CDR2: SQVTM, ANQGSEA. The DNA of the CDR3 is TGCAGCGTTGAGCAGAACACGCAAGAGACCCAGTACTTC. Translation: CSVEQNTQETQYF.

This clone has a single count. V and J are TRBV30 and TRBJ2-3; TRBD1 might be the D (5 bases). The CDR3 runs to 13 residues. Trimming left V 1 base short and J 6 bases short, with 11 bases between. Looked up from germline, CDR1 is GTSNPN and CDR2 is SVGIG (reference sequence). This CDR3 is CAWSEGGADTQYF. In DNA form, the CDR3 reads TGTGCCTGGAGTGAGGGTGGGGCGGATACGCAGTATTTT. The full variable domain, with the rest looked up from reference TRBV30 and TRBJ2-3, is SQTIHQWPATLVQPVGSPLSLECTVEGTSNPNLYWYRQAAGRGLQLLFYSVGIGQISSEVPQNLSASRPQDRQFILSSKKLLLSDSGFYLCAWSEGGADTQYFGPGTRLTVL.

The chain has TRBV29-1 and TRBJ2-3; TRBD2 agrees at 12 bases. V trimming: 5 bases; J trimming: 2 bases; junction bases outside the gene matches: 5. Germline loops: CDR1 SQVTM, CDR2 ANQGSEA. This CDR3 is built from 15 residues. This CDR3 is CSVSSGRALTDTQYF. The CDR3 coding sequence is TGCAGCGTTTCTAGCGGGAGGGCCCTCACAGATACGCAGTATTTT.

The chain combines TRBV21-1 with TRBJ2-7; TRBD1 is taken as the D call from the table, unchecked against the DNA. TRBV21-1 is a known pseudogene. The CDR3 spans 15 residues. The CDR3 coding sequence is TGTGCCAGCAGCAACGTTGCGACAGGGGAGGACGAGCAGTACTTC. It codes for CASSNVATGEDEQYF.

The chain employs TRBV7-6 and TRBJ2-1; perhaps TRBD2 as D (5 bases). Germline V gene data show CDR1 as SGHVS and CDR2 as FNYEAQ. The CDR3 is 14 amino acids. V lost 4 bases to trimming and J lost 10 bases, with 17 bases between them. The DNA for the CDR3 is TGTGCCAGCAGCTCCCGGCTGAGAGGGCGGGAGCAGTTCTTC. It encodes CASSSRLRGREQFF. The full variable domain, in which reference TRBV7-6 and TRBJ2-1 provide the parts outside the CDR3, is GAGVSQSPRYKVTKRGQDVALRCDPISGHVSLYWYRQALGQGPEFLTYFNYEAQQDKSGLPNDRFSAERPEGSISTLTIQRTEQRDSAMYRCASSSRLRGREQFFGPGTRLTVL.

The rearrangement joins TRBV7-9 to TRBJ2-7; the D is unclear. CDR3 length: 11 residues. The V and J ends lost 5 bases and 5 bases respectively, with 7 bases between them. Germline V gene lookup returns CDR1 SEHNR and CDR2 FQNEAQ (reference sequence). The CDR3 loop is CASSPSDEQYF. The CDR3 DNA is TGTGCCAGCAGCCCCTCGGACGAGCAGTACTTC. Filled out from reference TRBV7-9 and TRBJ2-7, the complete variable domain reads DTGVSQNPRHKITKRGQNVTFRCDPISEHNRLYWYRQTLGQGPEFLTYFQNEAQLEKSRLLSDRFSAERPKGSFSTLEIQRTEQGDSAMYLCASSPSDEQYFGPGTRLTVT.

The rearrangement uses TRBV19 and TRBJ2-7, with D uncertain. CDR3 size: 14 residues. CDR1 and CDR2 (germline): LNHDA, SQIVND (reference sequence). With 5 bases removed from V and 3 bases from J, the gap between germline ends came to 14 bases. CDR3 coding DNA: TGTGCCAGTAGTGTTTCGCGGAGCCGCTACGAGCAGTACTTC. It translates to CASSVSRSRYEQYF.